Listed here are 3 T cell receptor beta chains from one sample, sequenced in a study of somatic mutations in cytotoxic T cells in rheumatoid arthritis. Assay: immunoSEQ multiplex PCR; the TCRdb copy retains only in-frame clones and omits some. The data contain about 6,700 clones, 74% of them singletons. The sample taken for sequencing was CD8+ T cells sorted from blood. The receptors originated from an adult with rheumatoid arthritis.

This clone was recorded a few times. V and J are TRBV6-9 and TRBJ2-1; maybe TRBD1 (5 bases). V dropped 1 base and J dropped 9 bases, with 19 bases sitting between them. CDR1 is MNHGY and CDR2 is SVAAGI in the germline V gene. The CDR3 loop spans 16 amino acids. The DNA of the CDR3 is TGTGCCAGCAGTTATTTCAGGGCCCCCTCCGATAGTGAGCAGTTCTTC. It is translated as CASSYFRAPSDSEQFF.

This chain uses TRBV19 with TRBJ2-3; 8 positions agree with TRBD2. This CDR3 region has 16 residues. CDR1 is LNHDA and CDR2 is SQIVND in the germline V gene (reference sequence). The trim removed 0 bases at V and 2 bases at J, leaving 4 bases unmatched. DNA for the CDR3: TGTGCCAGTAGTATAGAGGCTAGCGGGTTCACAGATACGCAGTATTTT. Protein: CASSIEASGFTDTQYF.

The rearrangement joins TRBV9 to TRBJ2-5; possible D gene TRBD2, 7 bases. In germline, CDR1 is SGDLS, CDR2 YYNGEE. With 2 bases removed from V and 5 bases from J, the gap between germline ends came to 16 bases. This CDR3 is 15 amino acids long. The CDR3 loop reads CASSVAGAFGETQYF. The CDR3 nucleotides read TGTGCCAGCAGCGTGGCGGGGGCTTTCGGGGAGACCCAGTACTTC.